Described below is a single T cell receptor beta chain sequence and its context. This specimen belongs to a study of blood T cell repertoires in COVID-19. The CDR3 has 15 residues. In germline, CDR1 is MNHEY, CDR2 SMNVEV (reference sequence). V was clipped by 1 base and J by 7 bases, with 14 bases between them. As processed by the authors: Estimation of nucleated cell counts was performed using reference gene primer amplification. The repertoire was sequenced with immunoSEQ multiplex PCR; TCRdb's copy has only in-frame clones and lacks some. The D gene and trimming were derived from the DNA, and the V and J assignments and clone size from that table. The data show some 200,000 clones, 75% to 95% seen once.

The chain links TRBV27 to TRBJ2-1; possibly TRBD2 for D (6 bases). The sample comprised peripheral blood. This receptor was obtained from a man aged 50 to 59 with acute or convalescent COVID-19. The DNA of the CDR3 is TGTGCCAGCAGTTTATTTGGAGGGGTGGGGAATGAGCAGTTCTTC. Protein sequence: CASSLFGGVGNEQFF.